This TCR beta chain stems from a study of cytomegalovirus exposure and HLA in healthy donors. Germline-derived CDR1 and CDR2 are MNHEY and SVGAGI. CDR3 length equals 11 residues. PCR amplification relied on 60 Vbeta primers (plus 13 Jbeta primers). Produced via immunoSEQ multiplex PCR; TCRdb's table is partial and in-frame only. The table shows 130,000 or so clones, with about 80% occurring only once. Comments on this clone: At one boundary the junction diverges from the germline segment, which might be a read error. Other DNA variants within this sample encode the same CDR3.

The rearrangement joins TRBV6-5 to TRBJ1-1, with 7 bases aligning to TRBD1. Sequenced: PBMCs. The receptor was derived from a man aged 25-45 years in good health and CMV-seronegative. In nucleotides, the CDR3 is TGTGCTAGCAGAGGGACAGCTGAAGCTTTCTTT. It codes for CASRGTAEAFF.